The 8 T cell receptor beta chains given below trace back to one sample, sequenced in a study of shared clonotypes between healthy human individuals. Generated by immunoSEQ multiplex PCR, the TCRdb table keeps only in-frame clones and is missing some. This sample has hundreds of thousands of clones, with roughly 79% found just once. The specimen was PBMCs. The receptors stem from a woman aged 40 to 49 in good health. Some clones in this sample may be carry-over from other donors' samples.

This chain uses TRBV6-1 with TRBJ1-1; D is unclear. The CDR3 is 14 amino acids. V was trimmed by 4 bases and J by 2 bases, leaving 11 bases between them. The V gene's germline CDR1 is MNHNS and CDR2 SASEGT. CDR3 region: CASSVSQTNTEAFF. For the CDR3, the DNA is TGTGCCAGCAGTGTATCGCAGACAAACACTGAAGCTTTCTTT.

This clone was found a few times. The V gene is TRBV5-1, the J gene TRBJ1-4; no reliable D call. V dropped 2 bases and J dropped 8 bases, with 16 bases sitting between them. Germline-derived CDR1 and CDR2 are SGHRS and YFSETQ. The CDR3 runs 15 residues. The CDR3 reads CASSLTGTLGEKLFF. The CDR3 DNA is TGCGCCAGCAGCTTAACCGGAACATTAGGGGAAAAACTGTTTTTT.

The chain employs TRBV7-9 and TRBJ1-1; D is possibly TRBD1 (5 bases). The length of the CDR3 is 14 residues. Germline CDR1 is SEHNR and CDR2 is FQNEAQ (reference sequence). Trimming left V 4 bases short and J 5 bases short, with 14 bases between. CDR3: CASSSGSGGTEAFF. CDR3 DNA: TGTGCCAGCAGCTCCGGAAGTGGGGGAACTGAAGCTTTCTTT.

This clone was counted between two and nine times. CDR3: CASSLDTNYGYTF. The CDR3 bases are TGCGCCAGCAGCTTGGACACTAACTATGGCTACACCTTC. V and J are TRBV5-1 and TRBJ1-2; D remains ambiguous. The CDR3 is 13 residues long. Germline CDR1 SGHRS, CDR2 YFSETQ. Between the trimmed V and J ends, which lost 0 bases and 0 bases, there was a span of 3 bases.

With regard to this clone: The sample contains more than one DNA sequence encoding this CDR3. V gene TRBV5-1 combines with J gene TRBJ1-2; D ambiguous. The CDR3 loop spans 13 amino acids. Germline V lookup: CDR1 SGHRS, CDR2 YFSETQ. V was clipped by 0 bases and J by 7 bases, with 10 bases between them. The CDR3 spells CASSLAGRSGYTF. CDR3 in DNA: TGCGCCAGCAGCTTGGCCGGACGTTCTGGCTACACCTTC.

Only a few counts were recorded for this clone. This chain links TRBV11-2 with TRBJ1-1, with no clear D. CDR3 length equals 14 residues. V dropped 3 bases and J dropped 7 bases, with 15 bases sitting between them. Looked up from germline, CDR1 is SGHAT and CDR2 is FQNNGV. CDR3 sequence reads: CASSLVVGMGEAFF. DNA of the CDR3: TGTGCCAGCAGCTTGGTAGTGGGGATGGGTGAAGCTTTCTTT.

This clone was detected once. This likely reflects a read error, since a far larger clone is one base away. The chain links TRBV30 to TRBJ1-1; D uncertain. This CDR3 region has 14 residues. CDR1 GTSNPN and CDR2 SVGIG come from the germline V gene (reference sequence). CDR3 sequence reads: CAWRDSPAGTGAFF. CDR3 nucleotides: TGTGCCTGGAGGGACTCGCCGGCGGGCACTGGAGCTTTCTTT.

This chain uses TRBV10-3 with TRBJ2-7; the match to TRBD2 covers 9 bases. Germline CDR1 is ENHRY and CDR2 is SYGVKD. The CDR3 length is 17 residues. Trimming removed 0 bases from V and 5 bases from J; junction bases left unmatched: 11. CDR3 sequence: CAISESRGSGSLNEQYF. CDR3 bases: TGTGCCATCAGTGAGTCGAGGGGTAGCGGGAGTCTAAACGAGCAGTACTTC.